Below are 2 T cell receptor beta chains sequenced from a single sample in a study of a mutant IDH1 vaccine in newly diagnosed glioma. Time point given: week 5, during vaccination. Doses consisted of 300 ug of mutant IDH1 20-mer peptide each, paired with topical imiquimod. The data were produced by immunoSEQ multiplex PCR, yet TCRdb's version contains in-frame clones alone and is incomplete. This sample has 35,000 to 45,000 clones; roughly 90% occur once, and the top ten carry around 2.8%. Their antigens remain unidentified. Sequenced material: PBMCs, taken from a glioma patient whose treatment included an IDH1 peptide vaccine. The receptors come from a man between 50 and 59 years old with glioma.

The gene calls are TRBV6-1 and TRBJ1-2, with no clear D. With 1 base removed from V and 6 bases from J, the gap between germline ends came to 15 bases. This CDR3 has 15 residues. Germline assignment: CDR1 MNHNS and CDR2 SASEGT. CDR3 region: CASSEVGGITNGYTF. The CDR3 DNA follows: TGTGCCAGCAGTGAAGTAGGAGGGATCACAAATGGCTACACCTTC.

V and J are TRBV11-1 and TRBJ2-2; 7 nucleotides line up with TRBD2. V lost 2 bases, J lost 0 bases, and 12 bases stayed unmatched. Germline V lookup: CDR1 SGHAT, CDR2 FQDESV (reference sequence). This CDR3 contains 19 residues. The CDR3 loop reads CASSLQRDSSLANTGELFF. As DNA, the CDR3 is TGTGCCAGCAGCTTACAGCGGGACTCTAGCCTTGCGAACACCGGGGAGCTGTTTTTT.